Listed here are 13 T cell receptor beta chains from one sample, sequenced in a study of low-dose radiotherapy and immunotherapy resistance in tumors. Time point reported: after trial treatment. Treatment specified: LDRT plus nivolumab, ipilimumab, low-dose cyclophosphamide and aspirin (RACIN trial). With TRAV- and TRBV-specific primers, first-strand cDNA was made, covering the alpha and beta chains. TCRs were amplified for 20 to 25 PCR cycles with a constant-region primer and V-primer adapter. MiXCR, run by TCRdb on the reads, gives a single entry per CDR3 protein. The data show about 100,000 distinct CDR3 sequences, more than 20% seen once. Specimen: PBMCs, collected after low-dose radiotherapy plus immunotherapy. The receptors come from a male donor with prostate cancer.

This clonotype was found many times. The V gene is TRBV7-9, the J gene TRBJ1-1, with 8 bases matching TRBD1. The CDR3 runs 15 residues. V lost 5 bases, J lost 4 bases, and 9 bases stayed unmatched. From germline, CDR1 is SEHNR and CDR2 FQNEAQ (reference sequence). The CDR3 protein is CASSLTGAPGTEAFF. The CDR3, as DNA: TGTGCCAGCAGCCTGACAGGGGCCCCGGGCACTGAAGCTTTCTTT.

This clonotype has at least ten counts. This chain uses TRBV7-9 with TRBJ1-4; no definite D call. V lost 5 bases to trimming and J lost 15 bases, with 13 bases between them. There are 11 residues in the CDR3. The germline V gene encodes CDR1 SEHNR and CDR2 FQNEAQ (reference sequence). CDR3 sequence reads: CASSRPGEVFF. DNA of the CDR3: TGTGCCAGCAGCCGGCCAGGCGAGGTGTTTTTT.

This clonotype was picked up many times. The CDR3 coding sequence is TGTGCCAGCAGCCAAGACCGTCGCGGGGGACCCTACGAGCAGTACTTC. Protein: CASSQDRRGGPYEQYF. The chain uses TRBV3-1 and TRBJ2-7; TRBD2 aligns across 7 bases. The V segment lost 0 bases and the J segment 2 bases; nucleotides outside the gene matches: 7. The CDR3 sequence is 16 residues long. Per germline, CDR1 LGHDT and CDR2 YNNKEL (reference sequence).

This clonotype has at least ten counts. The chain has TRBV7-8 and TRBJ2-3; D not resolved. The V end was cut by 4 bases, the J end by 5 bases, with 16 bases between. The CDR3 sequence is 15 residues long. Germline assignment: CDR1 SGHVS and CDR2 FQNEAQ. The CDR3 is CASSSPPARLDTQYF. In DNA form, the CDR3 reads TGTGCCAGCAGCTCTCCGCCGGCCCGGTTAGATACGCAGTATTTT.

At least ten counts were recorded for this clonotype. The rearrangement uses TRBV10-3 and TRBJ2-3, with D hard to call. Trimming pared 2 bases from V and 4 bases from J, leaving 7 bases between. Germline V gives CDR1 ENHRY, CDR2 SYGVKD. The CDR3 contains 13 residues. This chain's CDR3 is CAISEAGADTQYF. CDR3 nucleotide sequence: TGTGCCATCAGTGAGGCAGGAGCAGATACGCAGTATTTT.

This clonotype was found many times. This chain connects TRBV10-2 to TRBJ1-4; D uncertain. The CDR3 sequence is 13 residues long. CDR1 is WSHSY and CDR2 is SAAADI in the germline V gene. V lost 8 bases and J lost 8, with 15 bases in between. The CDR3 here is CASHDTNGEKLFF. The CDR3, as DNA: TGCGCCAGCCACGACACTAACGGGGAAAAACTGTTTTTT.

In its sample, this clonotype was seen many times. This chain uses TRBV20-1 with TRBJ2-1; TRBD2 matches 9 bases. V lost 0 bases to trimming and J lost 8 bases; unmatched junction nucleotides: 5. In germline, CDR1 is DFQATT, CDR2 SNEGSKA (reference sequence). This CDR3 comprises 14 residues. CDR3 sequence reads: CSAREGGGAYEQFF. CDR3 DNA sequence: TGCAGTGCTAGAGAGGGCGGGGGGGCTTATGAGCAGTTCTTC.

This clonotype has at least ten counts. The J gene is TRBJ1-6, the V gene TRBV19; weak D call: TRBD1 (6 bases). The V gene's germline CDR1 is LNHDA and CDR2 SQIVND (reference sequence). This CDR3 comprises 14 residues. V was pared by 9 bases and J by 6 bases, with 15 bases between. DNA for the CDR3: TGTGCCAGCCGCCCAGGACAGTCTAATTCACCCCTCCACTTT. Translation gives CASRPGQSNSPLHF.

This clonotype was seen many times. This rearrangement joins TRBV19 to TRBJ1-6, with 9 bases aligning to TRBD1. The CDR3 covers 13 residues. Unmatched junction bases numbered 3, after V lost 6 bases and J lost 9 bases. Germline V gene lookup returns CDR1 LNHDA and CDR2 SQIVND (reference sequence). The CDR3 spells CASRGQGSSPLHF. The CDR3 nucleotides are TGTGCCAGTAGGGGACAGGGATCTTCACCCCTCCACTTT.

This clonotype was detected many times. V is TRBV6-2 or TRBV6-3 and J is TRBJ2-7; D call uncertain. The CDR3 sequence is 14 residues long. With 2 bases removed from V and 1 base from J, the gap between germline ends came to 9 bases. The germline V gene has CDR1 MNHEY and CDR2 SVGEGT. In DNA form, the CDR3 reads TGTGCCAGCAGTTACGACGGATCTTCCTACGAGCAGTACTTC. This codes for CASSYDGSSYEQYF.

Many counts were recorded for this clonotype. V is TRBV1 and J is TRBJ2-1; the tabulated D call, TRBD1, remains unverified against the DNA. TRBV1 is assigned pseudogene status. The CDR3 contains 15 residues. The CDR3: CTSSHGRGPYNEQFF. The CDR3 region has the DNA TGCACCAGCAGCCACGGCAGGGGGCCCTACAATGAGCAGTTCTTC.

In this sample, this clonotype turned up many times. V usage is TRBV5-6 and J usage is TRBJ2-5; no clear D gene. Germline V gene data show CDR1 as SGHDT and CDR2 as YYEEEE. The CDR3 contains 15 residues. Trimming took off 4 bases at V and 0 bases at J, with 13 bases between the two ends. This CDR3 is CASSIVAEYQETQYF. CDR3 nucleotides: TGTGCCAGCAGCATTGTTGCAGAGTACCAAGAGACCCAGTACTTC.

The V and J genes are TRBV7-2 and TRBJ2-1; 7 bases map to TRBD2. J lost 3 bases, V lost 4 bases, and 15 bases had no gene match. The CDR3 runs to 18 residues. CDR1 is SGHTA, CDR2 FQGNSA, per germline. In DNA form, the CDR3 reads TGTGCCAGCAGCTGGAAACTGAGCGGGACGGGGGGCTACAATGAGCAGTTCTTC. It specifies CASSWKLSGTGGYNEQFF.